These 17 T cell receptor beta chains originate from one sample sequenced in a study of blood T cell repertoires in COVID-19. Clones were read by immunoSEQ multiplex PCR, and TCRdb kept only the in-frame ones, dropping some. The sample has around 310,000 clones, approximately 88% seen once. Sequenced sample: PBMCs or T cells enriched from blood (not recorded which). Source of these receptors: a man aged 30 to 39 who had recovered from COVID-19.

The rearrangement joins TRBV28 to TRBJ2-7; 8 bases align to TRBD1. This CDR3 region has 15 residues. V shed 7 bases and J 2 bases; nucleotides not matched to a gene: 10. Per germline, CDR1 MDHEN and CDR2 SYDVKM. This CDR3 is CASTASRTGTYEQYF. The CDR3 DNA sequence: TGTGCCAGCACCGCTTCGAGGACAGGGACCTACGAGCAGTACTTC.

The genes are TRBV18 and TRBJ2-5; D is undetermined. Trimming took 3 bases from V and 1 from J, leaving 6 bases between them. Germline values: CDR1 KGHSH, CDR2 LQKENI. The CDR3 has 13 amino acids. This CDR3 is CASSPRVQETQYF. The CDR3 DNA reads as TGTGCCAGCTCACCCCGGGTCCAAGAGACCCAGTACTTC.

Here the CDR3 DNA reads TGTGCCAGCAGCTCCGGGACAAACTACTACGAGCAGTACTTC. This sequence encodes CASSSGTNYYEQYF. This chain joins TRBV7-8 and TRBJ2-7, with TRBD1 as a possible D gene (6 bases). Germline values: CDR1 SGHVS, CDR2 FQNEAQ. The CDR3 has 14 residues. Trimming cost V 4 bases and J 3 bases, with 13 bases left between them.

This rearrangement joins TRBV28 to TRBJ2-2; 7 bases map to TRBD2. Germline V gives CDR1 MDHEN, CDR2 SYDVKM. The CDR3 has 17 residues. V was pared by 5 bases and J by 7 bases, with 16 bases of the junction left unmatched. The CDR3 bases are TGTGCCAGCAGTGGAAACTCCGGACTAGTTTTCGGCGGGGAGCTGTTTTTT. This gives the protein CASSGNSGLVFGGELFF. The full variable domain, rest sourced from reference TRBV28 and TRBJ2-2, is DVKVTQSSRYLVKRTGEKVFLECVQDMDHENMFWYRQDPGLGLRLIYFSYDVKMKEKGDIPEGYSVSREKKERFSLILESASTNQTSMYLCASSGNSGLVFGGELFFGEGSRLTVL.

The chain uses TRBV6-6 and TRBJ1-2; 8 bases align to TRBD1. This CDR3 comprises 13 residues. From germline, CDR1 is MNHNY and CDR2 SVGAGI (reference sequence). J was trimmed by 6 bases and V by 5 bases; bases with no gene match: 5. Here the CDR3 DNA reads TGTGCCAGCAGTGGAATACAGGGGGATGGCTACACCTTC. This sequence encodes CASSGIQGDGYTF.

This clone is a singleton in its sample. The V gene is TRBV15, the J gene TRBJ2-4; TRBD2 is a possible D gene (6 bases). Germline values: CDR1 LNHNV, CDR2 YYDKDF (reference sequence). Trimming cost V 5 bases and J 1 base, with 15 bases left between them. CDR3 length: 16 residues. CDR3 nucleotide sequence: TGTGCCACCAGCCACGGGAGTGTGGTGGCCAAAAACATTCAGTACTTC. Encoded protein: CATSHGSVVAKNIQYF. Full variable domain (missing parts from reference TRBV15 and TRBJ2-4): DAMVIQNPRYQVTQFGKPVTLSCSQTLNHNVMYWYQQKSSQAPKLLFHYYDKDFNNEADTPDNFQSRRPNTSFCFLDIRSPGLGDTAMYLCATSHGSVVAKNIQYFGAGTRLSVL.

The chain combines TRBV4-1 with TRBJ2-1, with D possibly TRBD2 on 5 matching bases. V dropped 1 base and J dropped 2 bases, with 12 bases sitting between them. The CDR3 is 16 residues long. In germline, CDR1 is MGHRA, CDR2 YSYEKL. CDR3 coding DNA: TGCGCCAGCAGCCAAGTTGGGCGGGCGACCTACAATGAGCAGTTCTTC. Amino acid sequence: CASSQVGRATYNEQFF.

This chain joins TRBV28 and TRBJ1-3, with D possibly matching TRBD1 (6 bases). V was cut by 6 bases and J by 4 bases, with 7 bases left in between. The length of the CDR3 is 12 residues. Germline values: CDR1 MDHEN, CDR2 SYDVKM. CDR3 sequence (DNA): TGTGCCAGCAGGGACAGAGGAAACACCATATATTTT. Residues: CASRDRGNTIYF.

The CDR3: CASTRVGPSTTDTQYF. The CDR3 DNA sequence: TGTGCCAGTACCAGGGTGGGGCCATCCACCACAGATACGCAGTATTTT. V gene TRBV19 combines with J gene TRBJ2-3; D perhaps matches TRBD1 (5 bases). V shed 7 bases and J shed 2 bases, with 19 bases lying between them. Germline assignment: CDR1 LNHDA and CDR2 SQIVND (reference sequence). CDR3 size: 16 residues.

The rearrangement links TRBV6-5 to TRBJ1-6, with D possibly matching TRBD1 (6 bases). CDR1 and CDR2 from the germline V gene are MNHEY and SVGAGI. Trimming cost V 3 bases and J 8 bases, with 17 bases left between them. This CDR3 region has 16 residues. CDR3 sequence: CASSYRRGASDSPLHF. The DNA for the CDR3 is TGTGCCAGCAGTTATCGTCGGGGGGCTTCGGATTCACCCCTCCACTTT.

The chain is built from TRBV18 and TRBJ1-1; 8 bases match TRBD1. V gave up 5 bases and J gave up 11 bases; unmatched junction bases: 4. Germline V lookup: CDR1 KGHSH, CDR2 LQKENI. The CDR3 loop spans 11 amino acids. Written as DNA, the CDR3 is TGTGCCAGCTCATTACAGGGGGACGCTTTCTTT. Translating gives CASSLQGDAFF. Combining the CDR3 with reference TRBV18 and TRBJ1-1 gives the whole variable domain NAGVMQNPRHLVRRRGQEARLRCSPMKGHSHVYWYRQLPEEGLKFMVYLQKENIIDESGMPKERFSAEFPKEGPSILRIQQVVRGDSAAYFCASSLQGDAFFGQGTRLTVV.

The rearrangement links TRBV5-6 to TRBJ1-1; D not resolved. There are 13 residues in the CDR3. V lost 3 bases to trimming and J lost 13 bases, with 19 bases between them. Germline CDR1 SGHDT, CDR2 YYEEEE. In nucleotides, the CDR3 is TGTGCCAGCAGCTCTCCGACCGAGGGAAGCATTTTCTTT. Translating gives CASSSPTEGSIFF. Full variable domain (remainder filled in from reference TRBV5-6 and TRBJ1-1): DAGVTQSPTHLIKTRGQQVTLRCSPKSGHDTVSWYQQALGQGPQFIFQYYEEEERQRGNFPDRFSGHQFPNYSSELNVNALLLGDSALYLCASSSPTEGSIFFGQGTRLTVV.

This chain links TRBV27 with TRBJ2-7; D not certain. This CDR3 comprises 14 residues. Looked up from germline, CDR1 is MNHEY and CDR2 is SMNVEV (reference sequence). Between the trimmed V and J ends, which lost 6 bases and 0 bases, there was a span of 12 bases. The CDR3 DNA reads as TGTGCCAGCAGACTTATGTACAGCTCCTACGAGCAGTACTTC. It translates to CASRLMYSSYEQYF.

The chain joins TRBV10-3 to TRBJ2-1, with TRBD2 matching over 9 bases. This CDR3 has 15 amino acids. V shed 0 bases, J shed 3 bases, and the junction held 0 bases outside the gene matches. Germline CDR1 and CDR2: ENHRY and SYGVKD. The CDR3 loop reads CAISESREGYNEQFF. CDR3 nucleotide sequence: TGTGCCATCAGTGAGTCGCGGGAGGGCTACAATGAGCAGTTCTTC.

CDR3 residues: CASSFGAATGELFF. DNA for the CDR3: TGTGCCAGCAGTTTTGGGGCAGCCACCGGGGAGCTGTTTTTT. The chain couples TRBV27 to TRBJ2-2; weak D call: TRBD1 (5 bases). The ends were cut back, 3 bases at V and 4 bases at J, with 9 bases in the middle. Germline V gives CDR1 MNHEY, CDR2 SMNVEV (reference sequence). The CDR3 loop spans 14 amino acids.

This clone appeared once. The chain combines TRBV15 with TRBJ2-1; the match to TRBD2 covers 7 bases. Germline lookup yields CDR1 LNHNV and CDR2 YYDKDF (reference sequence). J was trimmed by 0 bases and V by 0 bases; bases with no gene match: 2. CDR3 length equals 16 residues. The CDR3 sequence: CATSREGGTSYNEQFF. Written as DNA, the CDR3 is TGTGCCACCAGCAGAGAGGGGGGGACCTCCTACAATGAGCAGTTCTTC.

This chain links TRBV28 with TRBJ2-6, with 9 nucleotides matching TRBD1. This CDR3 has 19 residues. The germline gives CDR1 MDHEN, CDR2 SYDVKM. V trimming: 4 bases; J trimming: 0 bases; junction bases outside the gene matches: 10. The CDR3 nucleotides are TGTGCCAGCAGTTCAGCCCGGACAGGGGCTAACTCTGGGGCCAACGTCCTGACTTTC. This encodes CASSSARTGANSGANVLTF.